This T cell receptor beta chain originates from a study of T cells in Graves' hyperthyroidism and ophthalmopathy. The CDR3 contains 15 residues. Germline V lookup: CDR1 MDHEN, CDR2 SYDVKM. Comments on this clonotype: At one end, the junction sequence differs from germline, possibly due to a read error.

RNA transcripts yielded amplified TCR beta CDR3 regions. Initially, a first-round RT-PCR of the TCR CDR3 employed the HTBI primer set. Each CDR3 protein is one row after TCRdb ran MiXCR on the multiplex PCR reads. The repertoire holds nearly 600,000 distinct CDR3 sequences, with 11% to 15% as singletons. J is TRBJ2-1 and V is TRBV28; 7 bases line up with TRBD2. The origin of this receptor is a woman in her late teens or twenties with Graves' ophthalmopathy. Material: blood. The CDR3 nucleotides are TGTGCCAGCAGTTTGGGGGAGGGGCCCCGCAATGAGCAATTCTTC. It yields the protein CASSLGEGPRNEQFF.